Following are 4 T cell receptor beta chains from one sample sequenced in a study of cytomegalovirus exposure and HLA in healthy donors. The PCR made use of 60 Vbeta and 13 Jbeta primers. Method: immunoSEQ multiplex PCR; TCRdb's copy keeps in-frame clones and lacks some. The sample shows fewer than 80,000 clones, about four fifths of them seen only once. The sequenced sample was PBMCs. These receptors were obtained from a woman in her thirties in good health and CMV-seronegative.

This rearrangement joins TRBV19 to TRBJ1-5; maybe TRBD1 (6 bases). Per the germline V gene, CDR1 is LNHDA and CDR2 is SQIVND (reference sequence). This CDR3 has 15 amino acids. V shed 3 bases and J shed 5 bases, with 14 bases lying between them. The CDR3 DNA reads TGTGCCAGTAGTATCTATGAGGGGGGGGATCAGCCCCAGCATTTT. As protein: CASSIYEGGDQPQHF.

This clone has a handful of counts. The V call is TRBV5-1, the J call TRBJ1-1; D is unclear. Germline V lookup: CDR1 SGHRS, CDR2 YFSETQ. Trimming shortened V by 0 bases and J by 0 bases, and 18 bases separated the two germline ends. The CDR3 covers 18 residues. CDR3 amino acids: CASSLEAGYNPMNTEAFF. The CDR3 DNA reads TGCGCCAGCAGCTTGGAGGCAGGCTATAACCCGATGAACACTGAAGCTTTCTTT.

The V gene is TRBV25-1, the J gene TRBJ2-5; D is perhaps TRBD2 (5 bases). V lost 3 bases, J lost 3 bases, and 17 bases lay in between. From germline, CDR1 is MGHDK and CDR2 SYGVNS. The CDR3 is made up of 16 amino acids. The CDR3 reads CASSESVREGKETQYF. CDR3 DNA: TGTGCCAGCAGTGAGTCTGTACGGGAAGGCAAAGAGACCCAGTACTTC.

The rearrangement links TRBV2 to TRBJ1-5; tentatively, D is TRBD1 (6 bases). The CDR3 consists of 16 residues. The V and J ends lost 3 bases and 4 bases respectively, with 16 bases between them. Germline CDR1 and CDR2: SNHLY and FYNNEI. This CDR3 is CASSEIGGGSNQPQHF. CDR3 DNA: TGTGCCAGCAGTGAGATCGGGGGGGGCTCGAATCAGCCCCAGCATTTT.